This TCR beta chain was captured in a study of brain metastases from non-small cell lung cancer. Study-wide results and caveats: Fewer infiltrating T cells were found in brain metastases than primaries.

Assay used: immunoSEQ multiplex PCR; TCRdb lists only in-frame clones, some missing. The table lists about 6,000 clones, roughly 80% of them singletons. The CDR3 is made up of 13 amino acids. CDR1 SGHRS and CDR2 YFSETQ come from the germline V gene. For this clone: Its antigen remains unknown. Sequence at one end of the junction differs from germline and may be a read error.

Material for sequencing was primary lung tumor tissue. The rearrangement joins TRBV5-1 to TRBJ1-4; 7 positions agree with TRBD1. The TCR comes from a donor aged 40 or older with non-small cell lung cancer. CDR3 sequence: CANSSLTGAQLFF. The CDR3 DNA is TGCGCCAACAGCTCCCTTACAGGGGCCCAACTGTTTTTT.